The 20 T cell receptor beta chains below were found in one sample sequenced in a study of CD8 T cells in Susac syndrome. With random hexamers, about 0.5 to 1 ug RNA was reverse transcribed. Via MiXCR, TCRdb re-called the immunoSEQ multiplex PCR reads, giving one row per CDR3 protein. Seen here are over 150,000 distinct CDR3 sequences, 90% to 95% observed once, and the top ten hold about 0.09%. Sequencing used CD4+ T cells from PBMCs. All receptors come from a human donor with multiple sclerosis.

The chain carries TRBV30 and TRBJ1-1; 8 positions match TRBD1. CDR1 GTSNPN and CDR2 SVGIG come from the germline V gene (reference sequence). CDR3 length equals 13 residues. Trimming cost V 8 bases and J 3 bases; bases outside gene matches: 8. The CDR3 region is CANNRGMDTEAFF. In DNA, the CDR3 is TGTGCCAATAACAGGGGGATGGACACTGAAGCTTTCTTT. The variable domain in full, completed from reference TRBV30 and TRBJ1-1, reads SQTIHQWPATLVQPVGSPLSLECTVEGTSNPNLYWYRQAAGRGLQLLFYSVGIGQISSEVPQNLSASRPQDRQFILSSKKLLLSDSGFYLCANNRGMDTEAFFGQGTRLTVV.

The chain carries TRBV30 and TRBJ1-5; D gene unclear. The germline V and J ends were trimmed by 1 base and 1 base, with 5 bases remaining between them. Germline V gene sequence: CDR1 GTSNPN, CDR2 SVGIG (reference sequence). The CDR3 spans 13 residues. CDR3 coding DNA: TGTGCCTGGAGTGGAGCGAGCAATCAGCCCCAGCATTTT. This encodes CAWSGASNQPQHF.

This clonotype has just one count. The chain joins TRBV30 to TRBJ1-1; 10 nucleotides align to TRBD1. Germline CDR1 reads GTSNPN; CDR2 reads SVGIG (reference sequence). CDR3 length: 15 residues. Trimming at V came to 8 bases and at J to 0 bases, leaving 9 bases not matched to a gene. The CDR3 region has the DNA TGTGCCCGACGGGACAGGGGACTCCTGAACACTGAAGCTTTCTTT. This translates into CARRDRGLLNTEAFF. The whole variable domain, filled in from reference TRBV30 and TRBJ1-1, reads SQTIHQWPATLVQPVGSPLSLECTVEGTSNPNLYWYRQAAGRGLQLLFYSVGIGQISSEVPQNLSASRPQDRQFILSSKKLLLSDSGFYLCARRDRGLLNTEAFFGQGTRLTVV.

The chain is built from TRBV5-1 and TRBJ2-7; 7 positions agree with TRBD1. The germline V gene has CDR1 SGHRS and CDR2 YFSETQ. Trimming removed 3 bases from V and 5 bases from J; junction bases left unmatched: 8. This CDR3 contains 14 residues. In DNA form, the CDR3 reads TGCGCCAGCAGCTCGGGACAGTACATCGACGAGCAGTACTTC. Its protein product is CASSSGQYIDEQYF.

This chain uses TRBV20-1 with TRBJ2-1; 11 nucleotides line up with TRBD2. This CDR3 region has 16 residues. The trim removed 5 bases at V and 8 bases at J, leaving 14 bases unmatched. CDR1 and CDR2 from the germline V gene are DFQATT and SNEGSKA (reference sequence). The DNA for the CDR3 is TGCAGTGCTGACGGGGTAGCGGGGGGGCCATCGGATGAGCAGTTCTTC. As protein: CSADGVAGGPSDEQFF.

This clonotype was picked up one time. The chain recombines TRBV3-1 with TRBJ2-7; TRBD1 matches 9 bases. The CDR3 is 16 amino acids. Germline trimming cut 4 bases from V and 5 bases from J; bases unmatched to any gene: 12. Germline assignment: CDR1 LGHDT and CDR2 YNNKEL (reference sequence). The CDR3 spells CASSPYRDRARDEQYF. CDR3 in DNA: TGTGCCAGCAGCCCCTATAGGGACAGGGCGCGCGACGAGCAGTACTTC.

The V call is TRBV12-3 or TRBV12-4, the J call TRBJ1-5, with TRBD1 identical over 8 bases. The CDR3 totals 14 residues. Trimming took 5 bases from V and 5 from J; bases not matched to a gene: 5. The CDR3 sequence: CASSSTGGDQPQHF. The CDR3, as DNA: TGTGCCAGCAGTAGTACAGGGGGGGATCAGCCCCAGCATTTT.

This chain connects TRBV18 to TRBJ2-1; D may be TRBD1 or TRBD2 (5 bases each). This CDR3 comprises 14 residues. Germline V gene data show CDR1 as KGHSH and CDR2 as LQKENI. The V end lost 6 bases, the J end lost 5 bases, and 14 bases lay between the germline ends. The CDR3 DNA reads TGTGCCAGCTCCCAAGGGACCGGGAACAATGAGCAGTTCTTC. This encodes CASSQGTGNNEQFF.

V is TRBV12-3 or TRBV12-4 and J is TRBJ1-2; 9 nucleotides align to TRBD1. The V segment lost 4 bases and the J segment 8 bases; nucleotides outside the gene matches: 8. The CDR3 is 14 amino acids. CDR3 sequence (DNA): TGTGCCAGCAGTTCCCGGGACAGGGTGCAAGGCTACACCTTC. This encodes CASSSRDRVQGYTF.

J is TRBJ1-2 and V is TRBV5-1; D not resolved. V was pared by 4 bases and J by 2 bases, with 15 bases between. Germline loops: CDR1 SGHRS, CDR2 YFSETQ. The CDR3 has 15 amino acids. Here the CDR3 reads CASSPSGRVNYGYTF. CDR3 nucleotides: TGCGCCAGCAGCCCTTCCGGGCGGGTAAACTATGGCTACACCTTC.

The chain carries TRBV2 and TRBJ2-7; D gene uncertain. CDR3 length: 13 amino acids. Per the germline V gene, CDR1 is SNHLY and CDR2 is FYNNEI. Trimming left V 4 bases short and J 3 bases short, with 10 bases between. CDR3 amino acids: CASSGVRYYEQYF. The CDR3 region has the DNA TGTGCCAGCAGTGGGGTGAGGTACTACGAGCAGTACTTC.

This sequence joins TRBV20-1 and TRBJ2-3, with 7 bases identical to TRBD2. The CDR3 is made up of 12 amino acids. J gave up 6 bases and V 3 bases, and 3 bases lay outside the gene matches. The germline V gene encodes CDR1 DFQATT and CDR2 SNEGSKA (reference sequence). Here the CDR3 reads CSASEAGDTQYF. The CDR3 DNA reads TGCAGTGCTAGTGAAGCGGGGGATACGCAGTATTTT.

This clonotype was counted once. The J gene is TRBJ2-3, the V gene TRBV5-1; D might be TRBD2 (7 bases). V shed 0 bases and J shed 4 bases, with 15 bases lying between them. Looked up from germline, CDR1 is SGHRS and CDR2 is YFSETQ. The CDR3 has 16 amino acids. In nucleotides, the CDR3 is TGCGCCAGCAGCTTGGGCGGGGGACAAGGGGCAGATACGCAGTATTTT. It specifies CASSLGGGQGADTQYF.

The chain combines TRBV20-1 with TRBJ2-3, with D hard to call. The CDR3 has 13 residues. The V gene's germline CDR1 is DFQATT and CDR2 SNEGSKA (reference sequence). Trimming stripped 0 bases from V and 4 bases from J, with 8 bases between. The CDR3 loop reads CSAREGNSDTQYF. As DNA, the CDR3 is TGCAGTGCTAGAGAGGGGAATTCAGATACGCAGTATTTT.

This chain connects TRBV19 to TRBJ2-5; D unclear. Germline-derived CDR1 and CDR2 are LNHDA and SQIVND (reference sequence). The V end lost 0 bases, the J end lost 7 bases, and 9 bases lay between the germline ends. This CDR3 contains 13 residues. The CDR3 bases are TGTGCCAGTAGTATAGACCACGGTTGGACCCAGTACTTC. Residues: CASSIDHGWTQYF.

V and J are TRBV20-1 and TRBJ2-1; D unclear. The germline V gene encodes CDR1 DFQATT and CDR2 SNEGSKA (reference sequence). The ends were cut back, 5 bases at V and 0 bases at J, with 8 bases in the middle. This CDR3 is built from 13 residues. The CDR3 DNA reads TGCAGTGCTTATTATAGCTCCTACAATGAGCAGTTCTTC. It specifies CSAYYSSYNEQFF.

This rearrangement joins TRBV12-3 or TRBV12-4 to TRBJ2-1; D perhaps matches TRBD2 (7 bases). This CDR3 has 11 residues. The V end lost 8 bases, the J end lost 11 bases, and 13 bases lay between the germline ends. CDR3 sequence reads: CASSRGDKQFF. The CDR3 DNA follows: TGTGCCAGCTCCCGGGGGGACAAGCAGTTCTTC.

The chain recombines TRBV6-5 with TRBJ2-7, with D possibly being TRBD2 (5 bases). V gave up 5 bases and J gave up 9 bases, with 14 bases separating them. Looked up from germline, CDR1 is MNHEY and CDR2 is SVGAGI. The CDR3 covers 12 residues. The chain's CDR3 is CASSRRGVGQYF. The CDR3 DNA follows: TGTGCCAGCAGTCGCCGGGGAGTTGGGCAGTACTTC.

This sequence joins TRBV10-3 and TRBJ2-2; no definite D call. Germline CDR1 ENHRY, CDR2 SYGVKD. The CDR3 spans 10 residues. V was shortened by 8 bases and J by 6 bases, with 4 bases between the two germline ends. CDR3 in DNA: TGTGCCATCCGCTCCGGGGAGCTGTTTTTT. Its protein is CAIRSGELFF.

The chain couples TRBV9 to TRBJ2-4; possible D gene TRBD2, 6 bases. Between the trimmed V and J ends, which lost 3 bases and 1 base, there was a span of 8 bases. The CDR3 runs to 14 residues. The germline CDR1 and CDR2 sequences are SGDLS and YYNGEE. The CDR3 DNA reads as TGTGCCAGCAGCGCCGGGGGTGCCAAAAACATTCAGTACTTC. It translates to CASSAGGAKNIQYF.